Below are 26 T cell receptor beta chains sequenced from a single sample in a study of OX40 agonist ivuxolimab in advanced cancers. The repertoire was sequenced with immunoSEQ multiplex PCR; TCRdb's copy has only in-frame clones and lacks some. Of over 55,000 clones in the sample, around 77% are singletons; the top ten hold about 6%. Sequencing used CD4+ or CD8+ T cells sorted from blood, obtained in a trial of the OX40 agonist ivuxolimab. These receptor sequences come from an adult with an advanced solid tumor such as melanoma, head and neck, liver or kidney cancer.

The CDR3 region is CASSRLMGDEQYF. CDR3 DNA sequence: TGCGCCAGCAGCCGCCTGATGGGGGACGAGCAGTACTTC. V usage is TRBV5-1 and J usage is TRBJ2-7; D possibly matches TRBD1 or TRBD2 (5 bases each). CDR1 is SGHRS, CDR2 YFSETQ, per germline. V was cut by 4 bases and J by 5 bases, with 13 bases left in between. The CDR3 is 13 residues long.

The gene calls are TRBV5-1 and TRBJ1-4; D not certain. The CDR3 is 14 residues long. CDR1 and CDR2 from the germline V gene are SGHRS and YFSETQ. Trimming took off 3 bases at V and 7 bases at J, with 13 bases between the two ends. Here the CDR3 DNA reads TGCGCCAGCAGCTCGGGCTACGACCGTGAAAAACTGTTTTTT. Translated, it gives CASSSGYDREKLFF. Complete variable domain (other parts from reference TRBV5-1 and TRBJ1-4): KAGVTQTPRYLIKTRGQQVTLSCSPISGHRSVSWYQQTPGQGLQFLFEYFSETQRNKGNFPGRFSGRQFSNSRSEMNVSTLELGDSALYLCASSSGYDREKLFFGSGTQLSVL.

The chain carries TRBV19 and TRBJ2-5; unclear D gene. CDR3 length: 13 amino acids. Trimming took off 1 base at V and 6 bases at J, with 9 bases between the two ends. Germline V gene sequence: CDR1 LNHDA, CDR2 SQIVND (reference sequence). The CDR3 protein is CASSIAADQTQYF. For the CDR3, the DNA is TGTGCCAGTAGTATAGCGGCGGATCAGACCCAGTACTTC.

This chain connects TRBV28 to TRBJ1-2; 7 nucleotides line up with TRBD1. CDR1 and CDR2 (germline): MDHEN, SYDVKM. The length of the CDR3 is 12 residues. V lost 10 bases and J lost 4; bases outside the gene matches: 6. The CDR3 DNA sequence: TGTGCCACCGGGGACAGAGGCTATGGCTACACCTTC. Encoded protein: CATGDRGYGYTF.

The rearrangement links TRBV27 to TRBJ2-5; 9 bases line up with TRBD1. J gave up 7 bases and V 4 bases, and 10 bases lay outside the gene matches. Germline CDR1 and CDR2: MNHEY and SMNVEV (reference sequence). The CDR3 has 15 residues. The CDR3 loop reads CASSSAGTGSTTQYF. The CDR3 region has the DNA TGTGCCAGCAGTTCGGCCGGGACAGGGAGTACGACCCAGTACTTC.

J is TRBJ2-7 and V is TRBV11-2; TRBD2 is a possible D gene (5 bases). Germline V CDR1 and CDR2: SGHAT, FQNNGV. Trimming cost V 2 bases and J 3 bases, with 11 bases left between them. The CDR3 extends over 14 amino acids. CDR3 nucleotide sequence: TGTGCCAGCAGCTTAACCGGGGTTGGCTACGAGCAGTACTTC. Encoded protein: CASSLTGVGYEQYF.

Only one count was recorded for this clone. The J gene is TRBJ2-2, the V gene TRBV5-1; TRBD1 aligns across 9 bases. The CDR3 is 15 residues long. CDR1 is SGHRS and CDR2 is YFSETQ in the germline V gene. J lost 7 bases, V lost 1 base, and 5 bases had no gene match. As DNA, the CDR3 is TGCGCCAGCAGCTTGAAGGACAGGGGAAGCGGGGAGCTGTTTTTT. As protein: CASSLKDRGSGELFF.

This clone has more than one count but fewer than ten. The DNA for the CDR3 is TGTGCCACCAGCAGAAGAGACGTCGGGGGTGAAAAACTGTTTTTT. Its protein product is CATSRRDVGGEKLFF. The V and J genes are TRBV15 and TRBJ1-4; a weak D match, TRBD1 (5 bases). Trimming removed 2 bases at V and 7 bases at J, with 14 bases between. The germline gives CDR1 LNHNV, CDR2 YYDKDF (reference sequence). The CDR3 is 15 residues long.

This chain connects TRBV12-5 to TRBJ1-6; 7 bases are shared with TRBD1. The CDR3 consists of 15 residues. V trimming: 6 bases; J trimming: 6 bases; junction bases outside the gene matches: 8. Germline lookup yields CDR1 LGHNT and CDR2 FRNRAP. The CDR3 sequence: CASGTGTVPNSPLHF. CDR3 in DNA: TGTGCTAGTGGAACCGGGACAGTGCCTAATTCACCCCTCCACTTT.

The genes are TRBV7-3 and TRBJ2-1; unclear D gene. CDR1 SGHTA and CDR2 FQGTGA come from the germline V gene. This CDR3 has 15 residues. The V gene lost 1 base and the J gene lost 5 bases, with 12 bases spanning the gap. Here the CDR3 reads CASSLKGKGNNEQFF. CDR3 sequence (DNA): TGTGCCAGCAGCTTAAAGGGAAAGGGAAACAATGAGCAGTTCTTC.

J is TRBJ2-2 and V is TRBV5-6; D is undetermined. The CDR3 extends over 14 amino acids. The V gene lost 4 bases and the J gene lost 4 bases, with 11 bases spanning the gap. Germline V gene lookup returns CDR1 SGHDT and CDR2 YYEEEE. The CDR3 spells CASSAGRFTGELFF. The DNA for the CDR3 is TGTGCCAGCAGCGCTGGAAGATTCACCGGGGAGCTGTTTTTT.

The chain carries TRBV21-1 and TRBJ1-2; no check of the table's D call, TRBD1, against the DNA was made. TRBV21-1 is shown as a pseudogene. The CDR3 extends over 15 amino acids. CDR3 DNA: TGTGCCAGCAGCAAATCAGGGGCTCAGACCTATGGCTACACCTTC. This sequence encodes CASSKSGAQTYGYTF.

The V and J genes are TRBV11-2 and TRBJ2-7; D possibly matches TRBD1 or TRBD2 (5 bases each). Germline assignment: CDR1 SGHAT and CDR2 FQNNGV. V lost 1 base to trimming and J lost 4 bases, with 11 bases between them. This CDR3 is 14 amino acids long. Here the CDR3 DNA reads TGTGCCAGCAGCTTAGGTAGGGGCGGGTACGAGCAGTACTTC. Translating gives CASSLGRGGYEQYF.

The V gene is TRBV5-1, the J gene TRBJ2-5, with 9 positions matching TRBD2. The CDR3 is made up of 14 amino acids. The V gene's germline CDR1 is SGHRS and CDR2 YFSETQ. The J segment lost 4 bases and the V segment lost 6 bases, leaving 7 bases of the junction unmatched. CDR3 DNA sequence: TGCGCCAGCAACGGCGGGAGGGCCACAGAGACCCAGTACTTC. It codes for CASNGGRATETQYF.

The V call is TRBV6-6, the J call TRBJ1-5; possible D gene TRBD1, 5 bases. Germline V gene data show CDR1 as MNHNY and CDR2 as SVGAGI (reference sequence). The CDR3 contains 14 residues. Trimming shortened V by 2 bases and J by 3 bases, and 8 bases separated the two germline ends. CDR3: CASSYRQNNQPQHF. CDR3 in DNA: TGTGCCAGCAGTTACCGACAGAACAATCAGCCCCAGCATTTT.

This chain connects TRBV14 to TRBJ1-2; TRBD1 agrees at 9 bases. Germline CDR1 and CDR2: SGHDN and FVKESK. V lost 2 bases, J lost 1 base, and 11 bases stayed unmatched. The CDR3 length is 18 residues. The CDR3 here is CASSQLQGAVGVNYGYTF. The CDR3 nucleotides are TGTGCCAGCAGCCAACTACAGGGGGCGGTTGGAGTTAACTATGGCTACACCTTC. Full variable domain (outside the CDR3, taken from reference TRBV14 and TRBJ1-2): EAGVTQFPSHSVIEKGQTVTLRCDPISGHDNLYWYRRVMGKEIKFLLHFVKESKQDESGMPNNRFLAERTGGTYSTLKVQPAELEDSGVYFCASSQLQGAVGVNYGYTFGSGTRLTVV.

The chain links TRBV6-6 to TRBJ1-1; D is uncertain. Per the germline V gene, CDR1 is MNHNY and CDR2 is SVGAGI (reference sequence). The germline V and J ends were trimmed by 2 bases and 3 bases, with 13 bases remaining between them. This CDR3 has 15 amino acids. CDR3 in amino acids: CASSYPSDWDTEAFF. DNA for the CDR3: TGTGCCAGCAGTTACCCCTCGGACTGGGACACTGAAGCTTTCTTT.

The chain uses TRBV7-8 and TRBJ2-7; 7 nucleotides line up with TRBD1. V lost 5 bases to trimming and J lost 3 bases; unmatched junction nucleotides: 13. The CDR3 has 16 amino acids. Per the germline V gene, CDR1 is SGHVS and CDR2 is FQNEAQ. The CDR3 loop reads CASSKRQGQLGYEQYF. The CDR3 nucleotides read TGTGCCAGCAGCAAAAGACAGGGACAATTGGGCTACGAGCAGTACTTC. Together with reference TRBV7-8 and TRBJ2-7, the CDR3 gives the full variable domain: GAGVSQSPRYKVAKRGQDVALRCDPISGHVSLFWYQQALGQGPEFLTYFQNEAQLDKSGLPSDRFFAERPEGSVSTLKIQRTQQEDSAVYLCASSKRQGQLGYEQYFGPGTRLTVT.

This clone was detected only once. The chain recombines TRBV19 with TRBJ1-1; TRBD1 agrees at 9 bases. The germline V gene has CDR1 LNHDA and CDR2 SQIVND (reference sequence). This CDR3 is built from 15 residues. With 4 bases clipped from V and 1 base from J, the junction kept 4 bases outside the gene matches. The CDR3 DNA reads TGTGCCAGTAGTACTGTGGGACAGGGGAACACTGAAGCTTTCTTT. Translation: CASSTVGQGNTEAFF.

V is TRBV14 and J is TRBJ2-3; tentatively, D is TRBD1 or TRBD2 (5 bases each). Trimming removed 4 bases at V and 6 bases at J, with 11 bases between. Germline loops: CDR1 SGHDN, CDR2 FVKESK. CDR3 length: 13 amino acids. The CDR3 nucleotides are TGTGCCAGCAGCCGACGAGGGGTGGATACGCAGTATTTT. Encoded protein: CASSRRGVDTQYF.

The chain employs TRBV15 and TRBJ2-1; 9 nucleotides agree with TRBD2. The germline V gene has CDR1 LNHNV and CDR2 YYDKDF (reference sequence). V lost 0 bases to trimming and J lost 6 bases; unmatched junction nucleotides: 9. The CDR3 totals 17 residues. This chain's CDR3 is CATSRDLGGGVRNEQFF. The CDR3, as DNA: TGTGCCACCAGCAGAGATCTGGGCGGGGGGGTTCGCAATGAGCAGTTCTTC.

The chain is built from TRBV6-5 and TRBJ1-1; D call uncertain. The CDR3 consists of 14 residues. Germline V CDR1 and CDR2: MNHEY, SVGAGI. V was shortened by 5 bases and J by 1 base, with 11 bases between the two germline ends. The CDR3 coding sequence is TGTGCCAGCAGTGTGGCGAGATCGAACACTGAAGCTTTCTTT. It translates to CASSVARSNTEAFF.

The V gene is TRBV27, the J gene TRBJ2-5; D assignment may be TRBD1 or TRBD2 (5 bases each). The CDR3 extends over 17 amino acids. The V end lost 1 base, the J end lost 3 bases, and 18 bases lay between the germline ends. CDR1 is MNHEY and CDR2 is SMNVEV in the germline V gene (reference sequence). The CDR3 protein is CASSLYRFRDQKETQYF. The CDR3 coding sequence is TGTGCCAGCAGTTTATACAGATTCCGGGACCAAAAAGAGACCCAGTACTTC.

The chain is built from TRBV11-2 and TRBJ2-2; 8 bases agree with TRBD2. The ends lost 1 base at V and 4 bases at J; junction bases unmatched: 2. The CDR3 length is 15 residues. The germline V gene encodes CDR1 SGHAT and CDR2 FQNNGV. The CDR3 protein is CASSLVAGGTGELFF. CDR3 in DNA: TGTGCCAGCAGCTTAGTTGCGGGGGGCACCGGGGAGCTGTTTTTT. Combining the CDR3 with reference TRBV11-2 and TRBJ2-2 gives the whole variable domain EAGVAQSPRYKIIEKRQSVAFWCNPISGHATLYWYQQILGQGPKLLIQFQNNGVVDDSQLPKDRFSAERLKGVDSTLKIQPAKLEDSAVYLCASSLVAGGTGELFFGEGSRLTVL.

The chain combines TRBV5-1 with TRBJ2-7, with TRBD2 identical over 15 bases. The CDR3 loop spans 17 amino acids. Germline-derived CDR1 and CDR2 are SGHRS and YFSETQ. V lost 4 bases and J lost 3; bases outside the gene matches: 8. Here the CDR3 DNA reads TGCGCCAGCAGCAGGGGACTAGCGGGAGGTAAAAACTACGAGCAGTACTTC. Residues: CASSRGLAGGKNYEQYF.

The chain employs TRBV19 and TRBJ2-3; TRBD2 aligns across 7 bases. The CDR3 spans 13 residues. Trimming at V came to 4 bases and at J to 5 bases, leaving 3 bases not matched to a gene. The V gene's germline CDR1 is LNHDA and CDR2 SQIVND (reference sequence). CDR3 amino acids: CASSTGRGDTQYF. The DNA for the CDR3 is TGTGCCAGTAGTACGGGGAGGGGAGATACGCAGTATTTT.